Below, one T cell receptor (beta chain) is given with its context. Possible read error: a much larger clone is one base away. The CDR3 end shows no conserved phenylalanine or tryptophan, and so a read error is likely. These data originate in a study of regulatory T cells in long-lasting Graves disease. The V gene lost 4 bases and the J gene lost 6 bases, with 15 bases spanning the gap. Germline CDR1 and CDR2: MNHEY and SMNVEV (reference sequence). This CDR3 comprises 14 residues. The time point denotes: newly diagnosed GD, antithyroid drugs for less than 3 months. The TCR library used RNA extracted from PBMCs. To make TCR beta libraries, researchers used iRepertoire HTBI primers and Arm-PCR of CDR3 regions. TCRdb re-called the multiplex PCR reads through MiXCR, storing one row per CDR3 protein. This sample has some 350,000 distinct CDR3 sequences, with 15% to 20% found just once. These records were also assigned to another study, of T cells in Graves' hyperthyroidism and ophthalmopathy.

The receptor's source is a woman younger than 35 with Graves disease. The chain is built from TRBV27 and TRBJ1-1, with a tentative D call TRBD1 (5 bases). Here the sequenced sample was peripheral blood mononuclear cells (PBMCs), taken at new diagnosis, from a patient treated with antithyroid drugs. The CDR3 spells CASSWDGRFAEAFL. Here the CDR3 DNA reads TGTGCCAGCAGTTGGGACGGGAGATTTGCTGAAGCTTTCCTT.